This T cell receptor beta chain was obtained from a study of patients and donors after allogeneic stem cell transplantation. The CDR3 sequence is 15 residues long. V shed 0 bases, J shed 3 bases, and the junction held 4 bases outside the gene matches. Germline V gene lookup returns CDR1 MNHEY and CDR2 SMNVEV (reference sequence). This clonotype occurred a few times. Each CDR3 protein gets one entry after TCRdb re-called the RT-PCR reads with MiXCR. Altogether some 960,000 distinct CDR3 sequences are present, 15% to 20% being singletons, with the ten largest covering 6%. Sample: blood, either unsorted or a sorted T cell fraction (not recorded which). This clonotype originated in a human donor who was either an allogeneic HSCT recipient or a stem cell or donor lymphocyte infusion donor (not recorded which). It is not recorded whose cells these are; they may come from a transplant donor. The chain uses TRBV27 and TRBJ1-1, with 7 bases that match TRBD1. The CDR3 reads CASSLSAGGYTEAFF. DNA of the CDR3: TGTGCCAGCAGTTTATCGGCAGGGGGGTACACTGAAGCTTTCTTT.